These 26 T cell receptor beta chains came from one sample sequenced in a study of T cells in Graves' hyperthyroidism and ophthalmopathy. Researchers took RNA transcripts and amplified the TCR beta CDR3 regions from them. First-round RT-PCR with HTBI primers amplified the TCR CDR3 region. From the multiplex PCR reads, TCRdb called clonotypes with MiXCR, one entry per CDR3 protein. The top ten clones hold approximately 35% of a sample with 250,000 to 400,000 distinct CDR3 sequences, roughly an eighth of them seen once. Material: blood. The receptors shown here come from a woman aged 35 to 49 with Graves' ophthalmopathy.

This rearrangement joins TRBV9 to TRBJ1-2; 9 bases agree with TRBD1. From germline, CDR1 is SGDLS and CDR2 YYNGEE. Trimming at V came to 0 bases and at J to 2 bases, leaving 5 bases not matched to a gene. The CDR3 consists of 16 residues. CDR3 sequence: CASSVEGTGLNYGYTF. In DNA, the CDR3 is TGTGCCAGCAGCGTAGAGGGGACAGGGCTCAACTATGGCTACACCTTC.

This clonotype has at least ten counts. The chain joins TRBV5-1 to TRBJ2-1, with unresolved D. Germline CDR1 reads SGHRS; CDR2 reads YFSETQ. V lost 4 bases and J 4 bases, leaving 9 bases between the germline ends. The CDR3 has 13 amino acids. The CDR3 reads CASSEDGYNEQFF. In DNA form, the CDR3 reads TGCGCCAGCAGCGAGGACGGGTACAATGAGCAGTTCTTC.

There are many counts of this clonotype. CDR3 in DNA: TGTGCCAGCAGTTACCTAGCGGGGGCCTCCTACAATGAGCAGTTCTTC. As protein: CASSYLAGASYNEQFF. The V call is TRBV6-1, the J call TRBJ2-1; TRBD2 aligns across 10 bases. V shed 5 bases, J shed 0 bases, and the junction held 4 bases outside the gene matches. CDR3 length: 16 amino acids. CDR1 MNHNS and CDR2 SASEGT come from the germline V gene.

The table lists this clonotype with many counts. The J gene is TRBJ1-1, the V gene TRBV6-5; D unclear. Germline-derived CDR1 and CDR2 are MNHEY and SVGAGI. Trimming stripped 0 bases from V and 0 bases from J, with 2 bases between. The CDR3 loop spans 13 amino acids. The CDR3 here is CASSYSLNTEAFF. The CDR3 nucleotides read TGTGCCAGCAGTTACTCGCTGAACACTGAAGCTTTCTTT.

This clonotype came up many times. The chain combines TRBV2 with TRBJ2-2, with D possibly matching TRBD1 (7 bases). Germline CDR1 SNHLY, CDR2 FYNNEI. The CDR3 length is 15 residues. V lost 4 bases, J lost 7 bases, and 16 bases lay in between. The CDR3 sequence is CASSVTSGGNGELFF. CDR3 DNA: TGTGCCAGCAGTGTTACCTCAGGGGGGAACGGGGAGCTGTTTTTT.

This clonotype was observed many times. CDR3 bases: TGTGCCAGCAGCCTGGGGATCGCTAGCACAGATACGCAGTATTTT. It is translated as CASSLGIASTDTQYF. This chain joins TRBV11-2 and TRBJ2-3; D unresolved. This CDR3 is built from 15 residues. V lost 5 bases, J lost 0 bases, and 12 bases lay in between. CDR1 is SGHAT, CDR2 FQNNGV, per germline.

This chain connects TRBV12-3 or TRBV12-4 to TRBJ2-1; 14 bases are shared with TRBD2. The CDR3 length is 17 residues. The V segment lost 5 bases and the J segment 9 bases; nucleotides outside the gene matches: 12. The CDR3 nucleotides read TGTGCCAGCAGTCCCGTCGCGGGACTAGCGGGAGAGGCTGAGCAGTTCTTC. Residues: CASSPVAGLAGEAEQFF.

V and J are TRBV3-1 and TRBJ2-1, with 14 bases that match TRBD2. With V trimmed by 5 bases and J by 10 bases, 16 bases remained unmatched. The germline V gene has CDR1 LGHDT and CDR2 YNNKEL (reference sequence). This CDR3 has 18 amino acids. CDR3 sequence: CASSSGLAGGTMIREQFF. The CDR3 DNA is TGTGCCAGCAGCTCCGGACTAGCGGGGGGAACAATGATCCGGGAGCAGTTCTTC.

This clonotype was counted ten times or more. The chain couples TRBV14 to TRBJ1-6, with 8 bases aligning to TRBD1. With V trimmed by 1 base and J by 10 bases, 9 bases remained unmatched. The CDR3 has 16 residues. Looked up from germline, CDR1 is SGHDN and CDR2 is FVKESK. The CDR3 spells CASSQGTGTIRSPLHF. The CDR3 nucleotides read TGTGCCAGCAGCCAAGGGACAGGGACTATAAGGTCACCCCTCCACTTT.

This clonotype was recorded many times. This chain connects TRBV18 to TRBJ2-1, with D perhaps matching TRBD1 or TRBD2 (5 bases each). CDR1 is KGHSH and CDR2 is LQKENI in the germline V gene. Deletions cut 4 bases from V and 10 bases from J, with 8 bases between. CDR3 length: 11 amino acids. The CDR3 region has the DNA TGTGCCAGCTCACAGGGACGGGAGCAGTTCTTC. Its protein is CASSQGREQFF.

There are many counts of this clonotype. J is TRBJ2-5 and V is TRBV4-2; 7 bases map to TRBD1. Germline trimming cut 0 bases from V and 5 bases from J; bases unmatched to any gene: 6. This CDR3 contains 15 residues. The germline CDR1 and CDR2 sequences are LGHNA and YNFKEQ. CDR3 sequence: CASSQEGGGEETQYF. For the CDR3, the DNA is TGTGCCAGCAGCCAAGAAGGGGGCGGCGAGGAGACCCAGTACTTC.

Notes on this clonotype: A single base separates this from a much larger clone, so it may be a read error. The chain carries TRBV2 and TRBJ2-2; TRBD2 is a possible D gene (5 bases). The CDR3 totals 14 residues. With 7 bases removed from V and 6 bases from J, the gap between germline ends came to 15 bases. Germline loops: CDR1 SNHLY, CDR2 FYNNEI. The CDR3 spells CASKLDQNAGELFF. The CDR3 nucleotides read TGTGCCAGCAAACTAGACCAAAACGCCGGGGAGCTGTTTTTT.

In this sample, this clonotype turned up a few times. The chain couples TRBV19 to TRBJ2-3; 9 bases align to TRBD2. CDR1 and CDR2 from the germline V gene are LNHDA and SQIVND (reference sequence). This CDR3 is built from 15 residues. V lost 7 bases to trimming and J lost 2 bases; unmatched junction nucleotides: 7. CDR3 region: CASTLIAGATDTQYF. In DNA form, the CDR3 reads TGTGCCAGTACCCTAATAGCGGGGGCCACAGATACGCAGTATTTT.

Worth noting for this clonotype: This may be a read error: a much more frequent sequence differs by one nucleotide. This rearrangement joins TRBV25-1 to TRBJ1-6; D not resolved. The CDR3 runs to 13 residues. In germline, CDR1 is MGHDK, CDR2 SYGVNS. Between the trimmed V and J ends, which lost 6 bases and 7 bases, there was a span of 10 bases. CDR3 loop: CASSKDLNSPLHF. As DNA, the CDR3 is TGTGCCAGCAGCAAGGACCTGAATTCACCCCTCCACTTT.

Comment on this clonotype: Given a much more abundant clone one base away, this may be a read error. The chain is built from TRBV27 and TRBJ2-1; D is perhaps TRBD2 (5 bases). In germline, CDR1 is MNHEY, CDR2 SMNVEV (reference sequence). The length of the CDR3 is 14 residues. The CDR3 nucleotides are TGTGCCAGCAGATCCCGGACTTCCTACAATGAGCAGCTCTTC. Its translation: CASRSRTSYNEQLF.

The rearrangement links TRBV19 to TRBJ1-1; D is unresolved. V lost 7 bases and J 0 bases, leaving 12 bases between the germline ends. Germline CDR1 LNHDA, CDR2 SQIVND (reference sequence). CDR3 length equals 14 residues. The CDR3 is CASISGGMNTEAFF. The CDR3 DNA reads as TGTGCCAGTATTTCGGGTGGGATGAACACTGAAGCTTTCTTT.

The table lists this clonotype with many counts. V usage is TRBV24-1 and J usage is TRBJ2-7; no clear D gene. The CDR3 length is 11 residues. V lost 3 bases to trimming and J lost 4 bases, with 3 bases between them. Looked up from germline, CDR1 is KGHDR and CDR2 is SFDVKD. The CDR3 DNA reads TGTGCCACCAGTGATACATACGAGCAGTACTTC. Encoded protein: CATSDTYEQYF.

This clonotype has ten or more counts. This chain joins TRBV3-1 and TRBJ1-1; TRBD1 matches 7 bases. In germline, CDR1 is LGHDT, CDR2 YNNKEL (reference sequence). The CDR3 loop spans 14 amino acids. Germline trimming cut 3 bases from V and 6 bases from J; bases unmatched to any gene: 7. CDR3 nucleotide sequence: TGTGCCAGCAGCCACCCCTCCGGGACAGCTGAAGCTTTCTTT. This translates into CASSHPSGTAEAFF.

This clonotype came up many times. The CDR3 sequence is CASSPGDRIWDEQYF. The CDR3 coding sequence is TGCGCCAGCAGCCCAGGGGACCGCATTTGGGACGAGCAGTACTTC. The rearrangement links TRBV5-1 to TRBJ2-7, with D possibly being TRBD1 (6 bases). Trimming removed 4 bases from V and 5 bases from J, with 19 bases in between. Germline CDR1 reads SGHRS; CDR2 reads YFSETQ. This CDR3 region has 15 residues.

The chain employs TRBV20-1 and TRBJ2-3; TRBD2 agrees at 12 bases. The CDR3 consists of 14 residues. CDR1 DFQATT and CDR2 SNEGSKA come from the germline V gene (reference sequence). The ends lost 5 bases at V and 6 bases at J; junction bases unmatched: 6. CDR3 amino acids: CSAVLTSGGDTQYF. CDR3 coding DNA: TGCAGTGCTGTCCTCACTAGCGGGGGGGATACGCAGTATTTT.

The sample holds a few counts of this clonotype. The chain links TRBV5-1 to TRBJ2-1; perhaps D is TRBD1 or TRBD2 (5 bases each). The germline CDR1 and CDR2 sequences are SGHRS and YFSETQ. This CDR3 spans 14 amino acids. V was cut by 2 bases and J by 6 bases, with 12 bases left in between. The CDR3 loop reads CASSLGRGANEQFF. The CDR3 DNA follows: TGCGCCAGCAGCTTAGGACGAGGGGCCAATGAGCAGTTCTTC. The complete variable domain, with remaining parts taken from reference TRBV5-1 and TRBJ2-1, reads KAGVTQTPRYLIKTRGQQVTLSCSPISGHRSVSWYQQTPGQGLQFLFEYFSETQRNKGNFPGRFSGRQFSNSRSEMNVSTLELGDSALYLCASSLGRGANEQFFGPGTRLTVL.

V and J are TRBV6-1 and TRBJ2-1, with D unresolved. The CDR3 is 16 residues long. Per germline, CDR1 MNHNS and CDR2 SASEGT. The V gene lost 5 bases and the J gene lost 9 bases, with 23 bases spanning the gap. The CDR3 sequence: CASSFRSTNGHREQFF. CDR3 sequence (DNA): TGTGCCAGCAGTTTCAGGTCTACTAACGGTCATCGTGAGCAGTTCTTC.

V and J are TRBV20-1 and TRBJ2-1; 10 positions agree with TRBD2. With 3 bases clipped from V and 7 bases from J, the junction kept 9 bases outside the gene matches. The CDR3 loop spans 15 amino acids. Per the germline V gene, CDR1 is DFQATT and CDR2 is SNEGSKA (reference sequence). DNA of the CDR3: TGCAGTGCTAGGGAAAGCGGGAGGGCCGGAAATGAGCAGTTCTTC. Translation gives CSARESGRAGNEQFF.

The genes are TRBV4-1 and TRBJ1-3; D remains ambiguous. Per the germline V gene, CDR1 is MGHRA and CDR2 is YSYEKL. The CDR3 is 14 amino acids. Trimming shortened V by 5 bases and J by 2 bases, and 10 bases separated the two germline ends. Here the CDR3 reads CASSSTETGNTIYF. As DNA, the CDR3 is TGCGCCAGCAGCTCAACCGAGACTGGAAACACCATATATTTT.

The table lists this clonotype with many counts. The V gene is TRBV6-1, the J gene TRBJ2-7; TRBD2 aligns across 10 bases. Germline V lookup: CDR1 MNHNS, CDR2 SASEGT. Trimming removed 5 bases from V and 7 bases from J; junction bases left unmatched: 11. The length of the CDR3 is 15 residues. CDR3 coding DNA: TGTGCCAGCAGTTTTAGCGGGGGGTCCCCGAATGAGCAGTACTTC. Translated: CASSFSGGSPNEQYF.

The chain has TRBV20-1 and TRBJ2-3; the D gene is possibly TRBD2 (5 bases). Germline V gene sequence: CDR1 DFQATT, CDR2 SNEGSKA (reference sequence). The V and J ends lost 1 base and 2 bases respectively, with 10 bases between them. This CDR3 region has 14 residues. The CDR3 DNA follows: TGCAGTGCTAGAGGGAAAGCGGTCACAGATACGCAGTATTTT. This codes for CSARGKAVTDTQYF.